This section outlines one TCR beta chain sequence together with its context. The data were obtained in a study of blood T cell repertoires in COVID-19. On the study more broadly: There were acute and convalescent COVID-19 samples, and they came from the United States, Italy and Spain.

Sequencing used immunoSEQ multiplex PCR; TCRdb keeps in-frame clones, though not all of them. The data contain about 160,000 clones, 85% to 95% of them singletons. Germline-derived CDR1 and CDR2 are SGHNT and YYREEE (reference sequence). V trimming: 4 bases; J trimming: 2 bases; junction bases outside the gene matches: 12. This CDR3 contains 18 residues. The TCR sequence derives from a woman aged 60-75 years with COVID-19, enrolled during active disease. The V gene is TRBV5-4, the J gene TRBJ2-1; 10 nucleotides line up with TRBD2. The sequenced material came from peripheral blood. The CDR3 DNA reads as TGTGCCAGCAGCCGCCGGGTGCTCGGACTAGCGGCCTACAATGAGCAGTTCTTC. Its protein product is CASSRRVLGLAAYNEQFF.